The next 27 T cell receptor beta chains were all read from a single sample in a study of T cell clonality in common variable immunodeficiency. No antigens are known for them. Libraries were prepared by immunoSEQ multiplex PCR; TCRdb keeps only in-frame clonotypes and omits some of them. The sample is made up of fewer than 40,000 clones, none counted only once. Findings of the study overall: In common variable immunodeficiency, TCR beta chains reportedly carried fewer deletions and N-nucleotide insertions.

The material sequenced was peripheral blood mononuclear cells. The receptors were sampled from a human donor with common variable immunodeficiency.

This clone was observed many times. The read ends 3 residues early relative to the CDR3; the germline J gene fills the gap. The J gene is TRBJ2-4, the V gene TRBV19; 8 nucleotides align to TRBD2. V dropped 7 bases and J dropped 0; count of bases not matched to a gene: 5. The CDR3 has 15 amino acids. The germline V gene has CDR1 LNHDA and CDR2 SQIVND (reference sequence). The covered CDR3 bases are TGTGCCAGTAAGGGACTAGACCTAGCCAAAAACATT. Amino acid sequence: CASKGLDLAKNI. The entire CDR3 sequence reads CASKGLDLAKNIQYF.

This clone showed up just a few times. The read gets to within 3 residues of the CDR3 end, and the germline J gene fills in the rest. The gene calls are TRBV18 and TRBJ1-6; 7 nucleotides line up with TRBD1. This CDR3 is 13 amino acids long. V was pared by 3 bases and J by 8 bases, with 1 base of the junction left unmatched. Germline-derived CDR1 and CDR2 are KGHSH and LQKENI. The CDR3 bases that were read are TGTGCCAGCTCACCCGGGACAGATTCACCC. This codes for CASSPGTDSP. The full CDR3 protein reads CASSPGTDSPLHF.

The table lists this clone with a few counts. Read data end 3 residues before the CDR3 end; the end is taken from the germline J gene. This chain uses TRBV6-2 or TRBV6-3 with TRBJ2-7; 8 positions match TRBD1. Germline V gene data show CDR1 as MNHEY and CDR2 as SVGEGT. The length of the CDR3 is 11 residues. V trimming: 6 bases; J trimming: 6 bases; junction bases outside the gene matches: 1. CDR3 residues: CASSRGLEQYF. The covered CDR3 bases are TGTGCCAGCAGCAGGGGGCTCGAG.

CDR3 region: CASSSGDFGDEQYF. The part of the CDR3 DNA that was read is TGTGCCAGCAGCAGCGGGGACTTCGGAGACGAG. J is TRBJ2-7 and V is TRBV7-2; 7 bases fit TRBD2. The missing CDR3 end, 3 residues past where the read stops, is filled in from the germline J gene. Unmatched junction bases numbered 9, after V lost 5 bases and J lost 5 bases. Germline V lookup: CDR1 SGHTA, CDR2 FQGNSA. CDR3 size: 14 residues.

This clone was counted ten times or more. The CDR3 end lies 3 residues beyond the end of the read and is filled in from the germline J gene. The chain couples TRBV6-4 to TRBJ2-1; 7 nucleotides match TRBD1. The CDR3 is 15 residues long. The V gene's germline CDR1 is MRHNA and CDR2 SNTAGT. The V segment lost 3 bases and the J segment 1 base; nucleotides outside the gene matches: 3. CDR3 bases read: TGTGCCAGCAGTGAACCGGGACAGTCCTACAATGAG. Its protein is CASSEPGQSYNE. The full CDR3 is CASSEPGQSYNEQFF.

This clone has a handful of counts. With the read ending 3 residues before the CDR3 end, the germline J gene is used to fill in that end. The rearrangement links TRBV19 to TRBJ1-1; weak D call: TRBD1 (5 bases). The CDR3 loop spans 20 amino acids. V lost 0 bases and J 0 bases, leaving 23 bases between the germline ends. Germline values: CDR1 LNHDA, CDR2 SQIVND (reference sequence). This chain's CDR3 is CASSIDGGWGRLSLNTEAFF. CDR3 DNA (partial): TGTGCCAGTAGTATAGATGGAGGATGGGGCAGGTTAAGCTTGAACACTGAA.

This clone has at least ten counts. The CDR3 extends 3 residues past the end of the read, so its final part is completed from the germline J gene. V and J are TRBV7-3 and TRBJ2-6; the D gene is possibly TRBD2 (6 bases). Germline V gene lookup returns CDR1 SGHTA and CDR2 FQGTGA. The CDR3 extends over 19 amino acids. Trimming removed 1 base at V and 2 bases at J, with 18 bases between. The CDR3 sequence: CASSLRARGRGTGANVLTF. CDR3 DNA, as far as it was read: TGTGCCAGCAGCTTAAGGGCCCGGGGGAGAGGGACTGGGGCCAACGTC.

The CDR3: CASSPGGGQGFWDGYTF. The CDR3 DNA, read in part, is TGTGCCAGCAGCCCGGGGGGGGGACAGGGTTTTTGGGATGGC. The rearrangement joins TRBV7-8 to TRBJ1-2; 9 bases are a match to TRBD1. The read terminates 3 residues ahead of where the CDR3 ends, so the germline J gene completes it. With 5 bases clipped from V and 6 bases from J, the junction kept 16 bases outside the gene matches. Germline CDR1 SGHVS, CDR2 FQNEAQ. CDR3 size: 17 residues.

The CDR3 region is CAWSVSGAYNSPLHF. Incomplete CDR3 DNA: TGTGCCTGGAGTGTTTCAGGGGCCTATAATTCACCC. The chain couples TRBV30 to TRBJ1-6, with D tentatively TRBD1 (6 bases). The read is 3 residues too short to cover the CDR3 end, so that end is filled in from the germline J gene. This CDR3 is built from 15 residues. CDR1 is GTSNPN and CDR2 is SVGIG in the germline V gene (reference sequence). The V gene lost 0 bases and the J gene lost 2 bases, with 8 bases spanning the gap.

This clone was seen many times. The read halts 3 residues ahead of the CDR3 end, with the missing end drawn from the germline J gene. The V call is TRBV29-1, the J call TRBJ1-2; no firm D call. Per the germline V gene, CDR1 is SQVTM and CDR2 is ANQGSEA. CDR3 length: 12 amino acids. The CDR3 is CSVETLPRGYTF. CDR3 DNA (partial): TGCAGCGTGGAGACTCTTCCGAGGGGC.

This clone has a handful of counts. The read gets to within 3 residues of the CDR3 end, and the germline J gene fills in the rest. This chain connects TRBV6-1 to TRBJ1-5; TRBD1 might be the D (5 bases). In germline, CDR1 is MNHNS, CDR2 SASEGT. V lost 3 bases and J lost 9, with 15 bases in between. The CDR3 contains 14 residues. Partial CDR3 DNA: TGTGCCAGCAGTGAGCGGCAGGTCGGGGGGCCC. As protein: CASSERQVGGP. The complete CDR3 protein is CASSERQVGGPQHF.

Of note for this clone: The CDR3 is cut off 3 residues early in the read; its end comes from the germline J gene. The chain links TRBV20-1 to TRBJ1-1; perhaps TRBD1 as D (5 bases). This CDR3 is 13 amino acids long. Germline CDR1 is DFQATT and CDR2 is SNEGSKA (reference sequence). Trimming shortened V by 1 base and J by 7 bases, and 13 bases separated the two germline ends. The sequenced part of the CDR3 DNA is TGCAGTGCTAGAGGGGAAAGAGGGGTTGAA. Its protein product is CSARGERGVE. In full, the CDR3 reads CSARGERGVEAFF.

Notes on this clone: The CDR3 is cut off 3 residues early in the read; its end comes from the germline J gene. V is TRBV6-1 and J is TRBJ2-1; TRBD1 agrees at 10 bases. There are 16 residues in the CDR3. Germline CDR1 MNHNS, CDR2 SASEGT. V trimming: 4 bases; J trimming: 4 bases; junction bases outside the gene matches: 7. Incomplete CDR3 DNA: TGTGCCAGCAGTGGACGACAGGGGGCTTGGTACAATGAG. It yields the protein CASSGRQGAWYNE. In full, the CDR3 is CASSGRQGAWYNEQFF.

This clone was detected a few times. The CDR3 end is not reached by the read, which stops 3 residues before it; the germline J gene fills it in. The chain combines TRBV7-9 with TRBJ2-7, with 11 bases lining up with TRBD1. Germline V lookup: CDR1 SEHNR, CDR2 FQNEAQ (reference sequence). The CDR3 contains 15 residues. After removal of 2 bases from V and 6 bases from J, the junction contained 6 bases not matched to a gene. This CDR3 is CASSLPSGQGVEQYF. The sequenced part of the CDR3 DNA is TGTGCCAGCAGCTTACCCTCGGGACAGGGGGTCGAG.

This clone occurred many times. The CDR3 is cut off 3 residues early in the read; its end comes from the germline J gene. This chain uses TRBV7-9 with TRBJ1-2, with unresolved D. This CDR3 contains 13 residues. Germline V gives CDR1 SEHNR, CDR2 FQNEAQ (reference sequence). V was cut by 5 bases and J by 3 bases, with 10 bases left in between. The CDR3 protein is CASSQDNDYGYTF. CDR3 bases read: TGTGCCAGCAGCCAAGACAATGACTATGGC.

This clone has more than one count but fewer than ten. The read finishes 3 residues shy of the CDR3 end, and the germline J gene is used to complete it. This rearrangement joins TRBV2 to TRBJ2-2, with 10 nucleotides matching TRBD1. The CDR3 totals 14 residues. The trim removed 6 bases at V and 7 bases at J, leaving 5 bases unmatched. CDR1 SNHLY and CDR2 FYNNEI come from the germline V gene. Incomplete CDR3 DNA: TGTGCCAGCAGGGTCGGACAGGGGGTCGGGGAG. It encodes CASRVGQGVGE. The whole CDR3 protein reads CASRVGQGVGELFF.

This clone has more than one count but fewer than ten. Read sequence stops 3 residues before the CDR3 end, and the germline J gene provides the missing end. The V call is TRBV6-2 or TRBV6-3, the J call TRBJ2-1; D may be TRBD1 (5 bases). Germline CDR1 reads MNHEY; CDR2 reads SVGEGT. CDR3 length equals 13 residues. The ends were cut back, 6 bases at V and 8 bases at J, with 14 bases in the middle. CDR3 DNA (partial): TGTGCCAGCAGCCCACTCGTGGGGCATGAG. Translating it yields CASSPLVGHE. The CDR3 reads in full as CASSPLVGHEQFF.

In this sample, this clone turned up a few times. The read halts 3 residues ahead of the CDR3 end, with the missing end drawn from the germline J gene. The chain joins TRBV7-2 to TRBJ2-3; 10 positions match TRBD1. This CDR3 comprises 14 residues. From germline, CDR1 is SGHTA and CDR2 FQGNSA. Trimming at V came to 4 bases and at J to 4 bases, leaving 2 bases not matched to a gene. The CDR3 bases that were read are TGTGCCAGCAGCTACGGGACAGGGGCAGATACG. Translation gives CASSYGTGADT. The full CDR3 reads CASSYGTGADTQYF.

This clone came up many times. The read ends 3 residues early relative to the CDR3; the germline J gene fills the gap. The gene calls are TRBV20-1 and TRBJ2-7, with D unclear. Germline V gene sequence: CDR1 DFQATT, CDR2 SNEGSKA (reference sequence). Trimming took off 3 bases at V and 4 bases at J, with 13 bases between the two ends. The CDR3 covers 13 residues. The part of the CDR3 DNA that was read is TGCAGTGCTAGGCGCGCTAGTCTTTACGAG. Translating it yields CSARRASLYE. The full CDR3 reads CSARRASLYEQYF.

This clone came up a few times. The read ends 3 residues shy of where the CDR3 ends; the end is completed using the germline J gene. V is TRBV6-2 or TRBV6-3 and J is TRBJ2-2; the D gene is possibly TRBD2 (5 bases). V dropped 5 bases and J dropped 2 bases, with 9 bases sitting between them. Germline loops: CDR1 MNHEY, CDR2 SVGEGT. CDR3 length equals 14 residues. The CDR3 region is CASSRGGNTGELFF. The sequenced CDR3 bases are TGTGCCAGCAGTCGGGGTGGAAACACCGGGGAG.

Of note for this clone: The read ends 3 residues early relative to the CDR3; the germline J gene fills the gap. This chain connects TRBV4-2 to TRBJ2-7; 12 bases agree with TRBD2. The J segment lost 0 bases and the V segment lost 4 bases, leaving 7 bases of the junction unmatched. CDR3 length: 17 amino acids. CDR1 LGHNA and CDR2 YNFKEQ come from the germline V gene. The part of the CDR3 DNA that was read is TGTGCCAGCAGCCTAATGAAACTAGCGGGGGGCTCCTACGAG. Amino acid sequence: CASSLMKLAGGSYE. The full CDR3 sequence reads CASSLMKLAGGSYEQYF.

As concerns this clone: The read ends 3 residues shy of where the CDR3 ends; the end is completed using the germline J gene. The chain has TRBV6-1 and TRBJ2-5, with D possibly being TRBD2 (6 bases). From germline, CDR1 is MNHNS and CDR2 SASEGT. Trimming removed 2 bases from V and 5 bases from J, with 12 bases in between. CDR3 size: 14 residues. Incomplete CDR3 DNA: TGTGCCAGCAGTGAACCGGGACTGGGGGAGACC. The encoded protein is CASSEPGLGET. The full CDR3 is CASSEPGLGETQYF.

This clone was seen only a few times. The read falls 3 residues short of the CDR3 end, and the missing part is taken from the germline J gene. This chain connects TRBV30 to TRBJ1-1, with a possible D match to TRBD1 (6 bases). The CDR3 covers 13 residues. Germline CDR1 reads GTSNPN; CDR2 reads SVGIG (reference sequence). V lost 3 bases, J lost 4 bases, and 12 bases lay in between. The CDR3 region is CAWSLQGSTEAFF. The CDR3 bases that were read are TGTGCCTGGAGCCTACAGGGAAGCACTGAA.

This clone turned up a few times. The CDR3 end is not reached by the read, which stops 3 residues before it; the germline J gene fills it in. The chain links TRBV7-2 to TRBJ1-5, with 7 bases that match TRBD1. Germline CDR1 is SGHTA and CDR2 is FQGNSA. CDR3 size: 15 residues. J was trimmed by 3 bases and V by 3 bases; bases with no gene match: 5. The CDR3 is CASSFDGTVNQPQHF. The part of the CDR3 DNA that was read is TGTGCCAGCAGCTTCGACGGGACAGTCAATCAGCCC.

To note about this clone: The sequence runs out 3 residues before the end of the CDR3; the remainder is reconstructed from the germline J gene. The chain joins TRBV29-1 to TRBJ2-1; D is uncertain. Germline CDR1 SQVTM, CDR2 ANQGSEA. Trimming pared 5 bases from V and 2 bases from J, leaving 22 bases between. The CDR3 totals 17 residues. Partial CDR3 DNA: TGCAGCGTTCCTTGCGATGGTATGTCCTTGGCCTACAATGAG. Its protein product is CSVPCDGMSLAYNE. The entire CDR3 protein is CSVPCDGMSLAYNEQFF.

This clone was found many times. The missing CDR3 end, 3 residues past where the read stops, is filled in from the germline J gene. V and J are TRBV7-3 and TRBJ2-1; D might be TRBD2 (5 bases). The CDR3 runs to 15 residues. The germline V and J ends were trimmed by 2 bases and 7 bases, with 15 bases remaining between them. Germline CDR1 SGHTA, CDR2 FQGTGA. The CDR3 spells CASSLGPGTGNEQFF. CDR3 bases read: TGTGCCAGCAGCTTAGGGCCAGGAACGGGGAATGAG.

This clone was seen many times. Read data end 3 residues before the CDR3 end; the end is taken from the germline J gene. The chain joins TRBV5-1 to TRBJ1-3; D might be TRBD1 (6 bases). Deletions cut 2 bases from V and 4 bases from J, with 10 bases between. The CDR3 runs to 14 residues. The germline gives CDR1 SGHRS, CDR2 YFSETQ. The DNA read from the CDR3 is TGCGCCAGCAGCTTCTCAGGGGAAGGAAACACC. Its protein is CASSFSGEGNT. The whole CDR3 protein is CASSFSGEGNTIYF.